The 15 T cell receptor beta chains presented below share a single source sample, sequenced in a study of regulatory T cells in long-lasting Graves disease. Time point defined: newly diagnosed GD, antithyroid drugs for less than 3 months. RNA from PBMCs was the source of the TCR library. TCR beta libraries were built with iRepertoire HTBI primers and Arm-PCR of CDR3 regions. TCRdb passed the multiplex PCR reads through MiXCR, listing each CDR3 protein once. The sample contains 450,000 to 700,000 distinct CDR3 sequences, around an eighth of which appear only once. The same sample was also studied in work on T cells in Graves' hyperthyroidism and ophthalmopathy.

The material was peripheral blood mononuclear cells (PBMCs), obtained at new diagnosis, from a patient treated with antithyroid drugs. All receptors come from a man aged 25 to 45 with Graves disease.

In its sample, this clonotype was seen many times. The V call is TRBV12-3 or TRBV12-4, the J call TRBJ2-6; 10 positions agree with TRBD2. The V gene end was trimmed by 5 bases and the J gene end by 0 bases; junction bases not matched to a gene: 7. This CDR3 contains 18 residues. CDR3 loop: CASSPWTSGLSGANVLTF. The CDR3, as DNA: TGTGCCAGCAGTCCCTGGACTAGCGGACTCTCTGGGGCCAACGTCCTGACTTTC.

The V call is TRBV30, the J call TRBJ1-4; tentative D call: TRBD1 (5 bases). Germline loops: CDR1 GTSNPN, CDR2 SVGIG (reference sequence). The CDR3 is 17 amino acids. V was trimmed by 7 bases and J by 5 bases, leaving 26 bases between them. In nucleotides, the CDR3 is TGTGCCTTGTACGGGGGGACCCGCCAAACAAGAAATGAAAAACTGTTTTTT. Encoded protein: CALYGGTRQTRNEKLFF. Combining the CDR3 with reference TRBV30 and TRBJ1-4 gives the whole variable domain SQTIHQWPATLVQPVGSPLSLECTVEGTSNPNLYWYRQAAGRGLQLLFYSVGIGQISSEVPQNLSASRPQDRQFILSSKKLLLSDSGFYLCALYGGTRQTRNEKLFFGSGTQLSVL.

This clonotype showed up just a few times. The genes are TRBV9 and TRBJ2-6, with TRBD1 matching 7 bases. CDR1 is SGDLS and CDR2 is YYNGEE in the germline V gene. Trimming removed 4 bases from V and 2 bases from J; junction bases left unmatched: 3. The CDR3 loop spans 15 amino acids. The CDR3 DNA reads as TGTGCCAGCAGCATCGACAGGGCTGGGGCCAACGTCCTGACTTTC. Translated: CASSIDRAGANVLTF.

This clonotype is a singleton in its sample. The rearrangement joins TRBV19 to TRBJ1-6; D might be TRBD1 (6 bases). The germline CDR1 and CDR2 sequences are LNHDA and SQIVND (reference sequence). With 8 bases removed from V and 7 bases from J, the gap between germline ends came to 21 bases. CDR3 size: 16 residues. For the CDR3, the DNA is TGTGCCAGTCGGAAAAAGGGGGGAGATTCGAATTCACCCCTCCACTTT. Protein sequence: CASRKKGGDSNSPLHF.

This clonotype was counted only a few times. A much larger clone differs from this one at a single base, so this may be a read error. CDR3 amino acids: CATSRGQDEGEQFF. CDR3 nucleotides: TGTGCCACCAGCAGAGGACAGGACGAGGGTGAGCAGTTCTTC. The chain combines TRBV15 with TRBJ2-1; D is perhaps TRBD1 (6 bases). V lost 1 base, J lost 9 bases, and 13 bases lay in between. This CDR3 is 14 amino acids long. Germline CDR1 and CDR2: LNHNV and YYDKDF (reference sequence).

This clonotype was counted only a few times. The V gene is TRBV18, the J gene TRBJ1-1; 9 nucleotides agree with TRBD1. V shed 2 bases, J shed 8 bases, and the junction held 0 bases outside the gene matches. CDR1 and CDR2 from the germline V gene are KGHSH and LQKENI. This CDR3 has 12 residues. The CDR3 here is CASSPGQGEAFF. The CDR3 nucleotides are TGTGCCAGCTCACCAGGACAGGGGGAAGCTTTCTTT.

The table lists this clonotype with many counts. The chain uses TRBV6-1 and TRBJ1-4; D unclear. Trimming removed 8 bases from V and 11 bases from J, with 21 bases in between. Germline V gives CDR1 MNHNS, CDR2 SASEGT. CDR3 length: 14 amino acids. Here the CDR3 reads CASRPPRTLWKLFF. The CDR3 region has the DNA TGTGCCAGCCGACCACCTCGGACGCTGTGGAAACTGTTTTTT.

This clonotype was found a few times. This chain links TRBV7-3 with TRBJ2-2; 9 positions agree with TRBD2. The CDR3 has 15 residues. In germline, CDR1 is SGHTA, CDR2 FQGTGA. V gave up 2 bases and J gave up 7 bases; unmatched junction bases: 5. The CDR3 DNA reads as TGTGCCAGCAGCTTATTCCTAGCGGGACACGGGGAGCTGTTTTTT. Translated: CASSLFLAGHGELFF. Together with reference TRBV7-3 and TRBJ2-2, the CDR3 gives the full variable domain: GAGVSQTPSNKVTEKGKYVELRCDPISGHTALYWYRQSLGQGPEFLIYFQGTGAADDSGLPNDRFFAVRPEGSVSTLKIQRTERGDSAVYLCASSLFLAGHGELFFGEGSRLTVL.

At least ten counts were recorded for this clonotype. The CDR3 is CSVEVVPGQGAKTQYF. CDR3 nucleotides: TGCAGCGTTGAAGTCGTCCCGGGACAGGGGGCGAAGACCCAGTACTTC. The rearrangement joins TRBV29-1 to TRBJ2-5; 12 positions agree with TRBD1. Unmatched junction bases numbered 9, after V lost 1 base and J lost 6 bases. CDR1 is SQVTM, CDR2 ANQGSEA, per germline. The CDR3 consists of 16 residues.

The sample holds a few counts of this clonotype. The chain is built from TRBV12-3 or TRBV12-4 and TRBJ2-7; D possibly corresponds to TRBD2 (7 bases). The length of the CDR3 is 12 residues. V was cut by 6 bases and J by 5 bases, with 11 bases left in between. The CDR3 DNA is TGTGCCAGCAGGGGGGGGCGGGACGAGCAGTACTTC. This encodes CASRGGRDEQYF.

V and J are TRBV5-1 and TRBJ2-1; D call uncertain. Germline CDR1 reads SGHRS; CDR2 reads YFSETQ. The CDR3 consists of 13 residues. Trimming stripped 4 bases from V and 6 bases from J, with 11 bases between. CDR3 DNA: TGCGCCAGCAGCGTTCTCAAGGGCAATGAGCAGTTCTTC. Amino acid sequence: CASSVLKGNEQFF.

Concerning this clonotype itself: This could be a read error, since a much larger clone is one nucleotide away. The CDR3 loop is CVSSSRQGAGEKLFF. Here the CDR3 DNA reads TGTGTCAGCAGCTCGAGACAGGGGGCAGGAGAAAAACTGTTTTTT. The rearrangement uses TRBV7-2 and TRBJ1-4; TRBD1 aligns across 10 bases. CDR3 length: 15 amino acids. The germline CDR1 and CDR2 sequences are SGHTA and FQGNSA.

The sample holds many counts of this clonotype. The rearrangement links TRBV7-8 to TRBJ2-5; TRBD1 agrees at 8 bases. Trimming at V came to 4 bases and at J to 3 bases, leaving 7 bases not matched to a gene. The V gene's germline CDR1 is SGHVS and CDR2 FQNEAQ. The CDR3 totals 15 residues. DNA of the CDR3: TGTGCCAGCAGCTCCCGGACAGGGAGAGAAGAGACCCAGTACTTC. Its protein product is CASSSRTGREETQYF.

As concerns this clonotype: A much bigger clone sits one base away, suggesting this may be a read error. The genes are TRBV6-5 and TRBJ1-6; D unresolved. Germline V gives CDR1 MNHEY, CDR2 SVGAGI. V dropped 0 bases and J dropped 7 bases, with 13 bases sitting between them. The CDR3 covers 16 residues. The CDR3 sequence is CASSYSGRSPNSPLHF. CDR3 nucleotide sequence: TGTGCCAGCAGTTACTCCGGCAGGAGTCCCAATTCACCCCTCCACTTT.

This clonotype was seen many times. The V gene is TRBV2, the J gene TRBJ2-5; 7 bases align to TRBD2. The CDR3 runs 15 residues. CDR1 is SNHLY, CDR2 FYNNEI, per germline. The V segment lost 0 bases and the J segment 6 bases; nucleotides outside the gene matches: 7. In nucleotides, the CDR3 is TGTGCCAGCAGTGAAGCGGCGGGAGTAGGAAAGACCCAGTACTTC. Protein: CASSEAAGVGKTQYF.